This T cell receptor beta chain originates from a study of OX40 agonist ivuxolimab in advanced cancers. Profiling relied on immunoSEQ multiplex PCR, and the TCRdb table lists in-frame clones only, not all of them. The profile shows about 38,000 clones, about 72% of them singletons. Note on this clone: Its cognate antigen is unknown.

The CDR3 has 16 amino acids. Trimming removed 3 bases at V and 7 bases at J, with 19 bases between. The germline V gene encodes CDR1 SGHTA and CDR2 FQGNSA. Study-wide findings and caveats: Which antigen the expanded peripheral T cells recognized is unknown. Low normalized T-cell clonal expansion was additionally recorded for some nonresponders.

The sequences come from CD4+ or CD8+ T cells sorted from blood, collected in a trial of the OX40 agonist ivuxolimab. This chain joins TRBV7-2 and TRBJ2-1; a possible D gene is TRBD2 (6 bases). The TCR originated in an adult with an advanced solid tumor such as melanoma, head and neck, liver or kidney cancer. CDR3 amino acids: CASSFGRGRGTNEQFF. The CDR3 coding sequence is TGTGCCAGCAGCTTTGGGCGTGGGCGGGGAACGAATGAGCAGTTCTTC.